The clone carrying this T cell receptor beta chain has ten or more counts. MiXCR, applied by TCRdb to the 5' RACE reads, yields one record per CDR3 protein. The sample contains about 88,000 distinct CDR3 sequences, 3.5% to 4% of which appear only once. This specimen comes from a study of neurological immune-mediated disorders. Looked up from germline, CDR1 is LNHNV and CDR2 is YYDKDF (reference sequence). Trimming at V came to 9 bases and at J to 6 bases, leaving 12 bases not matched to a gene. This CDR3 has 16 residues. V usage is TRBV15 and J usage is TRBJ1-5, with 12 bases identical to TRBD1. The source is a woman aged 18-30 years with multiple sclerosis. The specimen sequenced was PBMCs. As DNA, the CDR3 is TGTGCCACTAGAAGAACCGGGACAGGGGGCCTTCAGCCCCAGCATTTT. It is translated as CATRRTGTGGLQPQHF.